This entry concerns a single TCR beta chain. Its cognate antigen has yet to be identified. No much larger clone is present one base from it, and per-base qualities are unavailable. The data derive from a study of T cell responses to AZD1222 COVID-19 vaccine (dated by TCRdb to the early 2020s). Study-wide context: A total of approximately 240 trial participants underwent TCR sequencing, of whom 207 had received two doses of AZD1222 and 26 had received two doses of the MenACWY control vaccine. Trial participants were enrolled by age into subgroups of 18-55, 56-69 and 70-plus years, and around 150, 28 and 57 TCR-sequenced participants, respectively, were included in these subgroups.

In light of the paper, this sample's time point label describes: about 28 days (+/-7) after the second vaccine dose. AZD1222 recipients given second doses at about 4 weeks or at about 12 weeks were pooled, since spike-specific TCR depth and breadth were not found to differ between the two schedules. The vaccinee samples were drawn from two UK trials, COV001 and COV002, one of which was a single-blind randomized controlled phase 2/3 trial testing AZD1222 (ChAdOx1 nCoV-19) in healthy adults. For TCRbeta chain sequencing, PBMC samples from trial participants were taken at day 0 and at day 28 after the second dose. CDR1 and CDR2 were assigned from the germline V gene as SNHLY and FYNNEI. V and J are trimmed by 3 bases and 8 bases, and the gene matches miss 8 bases of the junction. CDR3 length: 14 amino acids, cysteine to phenylalanine. Only the CDR3 DNA is retained, 42 bases long and in frame from the first base.

Broader findings and caveats from the paper: In the small 56-69-year group, the increase in depth fell short of significance, most likely because of low power. Participants were mostly white British, with more females than males. The authors suggested clonal diversity may have been underestimated. Vaccine-associated CD4 TCRs spanned the whole spike protein, with dominant responses in regions 160-218 and 743-854. Only six AZD1222 recipients were SARS-CoV-2 seropositive at baseline, limiting conclusions about previously exposed vaccinees. A significant rise in spike-specific TCR breadth and depth was observed after two AZD1222 doses relative to day 0 and relative to MenACWY recipients. Because no samples from the day 14 peak response were available, repertoires could be characterized only after the peak T cell response. Epitopes outside the regions mutated in the B.1.351 and B.1.1.7 variants were reportedly recognized by nearly half of the unique spike-specific TCRs.

The CDR3 regions of human TCRbeta chains were analyzed by immunosequencing. The original pipeline was this. Repertoire TCRs were checked for matches against a reference library of SARS-CoV-2-specific TCRs that had been generated using the MIRA antigen-specificity platform. Breadth was defined as the fraction of unique TCRs that were SARS-CoV-2-associated. Depth was defined as the fraction of total T cells that were SARS-CoV-2-associated. Using the MIRA data, each spike-specific TCR was assigned both to the spike region to which the TCR was reactive and to a CD4 or CD8 class. Log10-transformed breadth and depth values were compared by one-way ANOVA with Sidak's multiple comparisons tests. The source is immuneACCESS, and TCRdb retained only in-frame sequences with V and J called. Part of the clones is not carried over; for the studies checked, unresolved V genes explain less than half of this, and the remainder is unexplained. The DNA was the basis for D and trimming; V, J and clone size are from that table. This sample is represented by about 78,000 clones; 90% of them were singletons. 3% to 3.5% of the sample goes to the ten largest clones.

The clonotype comes from an adult who received the AZD1222 COVID-19 vaccine. The input for sequencing was peripheral blood, taken 28 days after the second AZD1222 dose. This receptor chain uses TRBV2 and TRBJ1-2, and TRBD1 aligns with 8 junction nucleotides. The CDR3: CASSERTGIGGYTF. The DNA is as follows: TGTGCCAGCAGTGAGAGGACAGGGATTGGGGGCTACACCTTC.